This passage covers 3 T cell receptor beta chains from one sample sequenced in a study of persistence of HIV-infected CD4 T cells. Cells were stimulated with CMV-infected fibroblast lysates at approximately 10 ug/mL. CD40L-negative CD69-negative CD45RO-high memory CD4+ T cells were sorted as populations depleted of antigen-responding cells. These receptors are not linked to any known antigen. This was the immunoSEQ version 4 assay in survey mode. Profiled with immunoSEQ multiplex PCR; TCRdb holds only in-frame clones, not every one. The data contain 37,000 or so clones, 75% to 90% of them singletons. The specimen comprised CD4+ T cells sorted from PBMCs after roughly 18-hour stimulation, sampled from a patient who received antiretroviral therapy. The origin of the receptors is an adult man with HIV who was CMV-seropositive.

The chain is built from TRBV24-1 and TRBJ1-2; weak D call: TRBD1 (6 bases). This CDR3 region has 14 residues. V lost 4 bases and J 3 bases, leaving 11 bases between the germline ends. Germline-derived CDR1 and CDR2 are KGHDR and SFDVKD. The CDR3 region has the DNA TGTGCCACCAGTGACCGCGGGGGCGACTATGGCTACACCTTC. It encodes CATSDRGGDYGYTF.

A note on this clone: The same CDR3 can be traced to other DNA sequences in this sample. The chain recombines TRBV10-1 with TRBJ2-2; D is unclear. CDR1 is WNHNN and CDR2 is SYGVQD in the germline V gene (reference sequence). Trimming removed 5 bases from V and 2 bases from J, with 3 bases in between. The CDR3 is 12 amino acids. The CDR3, as DNA: TGCGCCAGCAGTCCTAACACCGGGGAGCTGTTTTTT. Its translation is CASSPNTGELFF.

This clone turned up a few times. The CDR3 region is CASSQGHDNQPQHF. The CDR3 DNA follows: TGTGCCAGCAGCCAAGGGCATGACAATCAGCCCCAGCATTTT. The chain uses TRBV3-1 (or the pseudogene TRBV3-2) and TRBJ1-5; D ambiguous. Looked up from germline, CDR1 is LGHDT and CDR2 is YNNKEL (reference sequence). The CDR3 length is 14 residues. The V gene lost 1 base and the J gene lost 3 bases, with 7 bases spanning the gap.